This TCR beta chain was captured in a study of cytotoxic CD8 clonotypes in ibrutinib-treated CLL. Using immunoSEQ multiplex PCR, the repertoire was profiled, and TCRdb retains in-frame clones only, with some absent. Among 150,000 to 200,000 clones listed, 70% to 90% were seen once. The CDR3 covers 13 residues. J was trimmed by 7 bases and V by 6 bases; bases with no gene match: 8. Germline V gene sequence: CDR1 SNHLY, CDR2 FYNNEI. This chain connects TRBV2 to TRBJ1-2; 7 positions match TRBD1. The specimen comprised PBMCs, sampled at disease progression, from a patient treated with ibrutinib. The source of this sequence is a human donor with chronic lymphocytic leukemia. The CDR3 nucleotides read TGTGCCAGCAGGACAGGGAGTGTTGGTGGCTACACCTTC. This translates into CASRTGSVGGYTF.